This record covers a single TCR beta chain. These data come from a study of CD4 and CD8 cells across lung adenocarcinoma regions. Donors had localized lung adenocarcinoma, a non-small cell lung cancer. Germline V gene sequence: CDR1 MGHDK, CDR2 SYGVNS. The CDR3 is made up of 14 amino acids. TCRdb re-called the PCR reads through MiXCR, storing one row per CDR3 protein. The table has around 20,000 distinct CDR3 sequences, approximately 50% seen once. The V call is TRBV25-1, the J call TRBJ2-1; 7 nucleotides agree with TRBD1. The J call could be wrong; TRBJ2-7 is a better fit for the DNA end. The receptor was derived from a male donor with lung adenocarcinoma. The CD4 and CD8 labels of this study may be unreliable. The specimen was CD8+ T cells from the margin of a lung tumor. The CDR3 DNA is TGTGCCAGCAGTCCATTGGGACAGACCTACGAGCAGTACTTC. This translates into CASSPLGQTYEQYF.